A selection of T cell receptor beta chains follows, all from one sample in a study of molecular identifiers for immune sequencing clone quantification. TCRdb reprocessed the PCR reads with MiXCR, giving one entry per CDR3 protein. The table shows roughly 40,000 distinct CDR3 sequences, with about a quarter occurring only once. The sample taken for sequencing was naive CD8+ T cells from blood, with Jurkat cell RNA spiked in. The receptor set was obtained from a human donor in good health. Some libraries in this study had Jurkat cell RNA spiked in. Each CDR3 is given with its conserved first and last residue. A D gene is named only where the DNA matches it firmly. The size field is filled for only some rows; it gives once, few, many or a size class.

cdr3_aa cdr3_nt v_call clone_size j_call d_call
CASSEGLAGPTDTQYF TGTGCCAGCAGCGAGGGACTAGCGGGGCCCACAGATACGCAGTATTTT TRBV7-7 few TRBJ2-3 TRBD2
CASSSAGRLDEQFF TGTGCCAGCAGCTCGGCAGGGAGGTTGGATGAGCAGTTCTTC TRBV7-2 many TRBJ2-1 .
CASSEDFWDSMNTEAFF TGTGCCAGCAGTGAAGATTTCTGGGATTCCATGAACACTGAAGCTTTCTTT TRBV6-1 many TRBJ1-1 .
CASSLPGGFEQYF TGTGCCAGCAGCTTACCAGGGGGCTTCGAGCAGTACTTC TRBV7-2 . TRBJ2-7 TRBD1
CASSLRDILPYNEQFF TGTGCCAGCAGTTTGAGGGACATCTTACCCTACAATGAGCAGTTCTTC TRBV28 many TRBJ2-1 .
CASSPRGGASYEQYF TGTGCCAGCAGTCCACGGGGAGGGGCAAGTTACGAGCAGTACTTC TRBV28 . TRBJ2-7 TRBD2
CSARSQGNTGELFF TGCAGTGCTAGGTCGCAGGGCAACACCGGGGAGCTGTTTTTT TRBV20-1 many TRBJ2-2 .
CASSHNPYTGELFF TGTGCCAGCAGCCACAACCCTTACACCGGGGAGCTGTTTTTT TRBV14 . TRBJ2-2 .
CASSQDPPLYLGADHNEQFF TGCGCCAGCAGCCAAGATCCTCCCCTGTACCTCGGGGCGGATCACAATGAGCAGTTCTTC TRBV4-3 . TRBJ2-1 .
CASSWGGGFNTGELFF TGTGCCAGCAGTTGGGGGGGAGGCTTTAACACCGGGGAGCTGTTTTTT TRBV27 many TRBJ2-2 TRBD2
CASSFGQSTDTQYF TGTGCCAGCAGTTTTGGACAGTCCACAGATACGCAGTATTTT TRBV27 many TRBJ2-3 .
CASSSQGAPQFF TGTGCCAGCAGCTCACAGGGGGCACCGCAGTTCTTC TRBV27 many TRBJ2-1 TRBD1
CASSLEQGEDTQYF TGTGCCAGCAGCTTAGAACAGGGGGAGGATACGCAGTATTTT TRBV7-9 many TRBJ2-3 TRBD1
CASSYSEDVGANVLTF TGTGCCAGCAGTTACTCAGAGGACGTGGGGGCCAACGTCCTGACTTTC TRBV6-2/TRBV6-3 many TRBJ2-6 .
CASSGGGLAFF TGTGCCAGCAGCGGCGGGGGCTTGGCTTTCTTT TRBV13 few TRBJ1-1 .
CASSSHSELNEQFF TGTGCCAGCAGCTCCCACTCAGAACTAAATGAGCAGTTCTTC TRBV7-2 many TRBJ2-1 .
CASSQDPGDQETQYF TGCGCCAGCAGCCAAGACCCCGGTGACCAAGAGACCCAGTACTTC TRBV4-1 medium-sized TRBJ2-5 .
CSVEDGEGVGWEQYF TGCAGCGTTGAAGATGGGGAGGGAGTAGGATGGGAGCAGTACTTC TRBV29-1 many TRBJ2-7 TRBD2
CSARDQDTQYF TGCAGTGCTAGAGATCAGGATACGCAGTATTTT TRBV20-1 many TRBJ2-3 .
CASNDPGQGGRAGELFF TGTGCCAGCAATGATCCGGGACAGGGGGGAAGAGCCGGGGAGCTGTTTTTT TRBV2 many TRBJ2-2 TRBD1
CASNRVNTDTQYF TGTGCCAGCAACAGGGTCAACACAGATACGCAGTATTTT TRBV27 . TRBJ2-3 .
CARRYKTQELNTEAFF TGTGCCCGCCGTTACAAAACTCAGGAGCTGAACACTGAAGCTTTCTTT TRBV6-2/TRBV6-3 . TRBJ1-1 .
CSARAWRGGTDTQYF TGCAGTGCTAGAGCGTGGCGGGGGGGCACAGATACGCAGTATTTT TRBV20-1 many TRBJ2-3 TRBD2
CASTRELLSYNEQFF TGTGCCAGCACTCGTGAGCTTCTCTCCTACAATGAGCAGTTCTTC TRBV9 many TRBJ2-1 .
CASSPNRDTAPDTQYF TGTGCCAGCAGCCCCAACCGGGACACCGCACCAGATACGCAGTATTTT TRBV5-5 many TRBJ2-3 .
CAPNQDSQYEQYF TGTGCCCCCAACCAGGACAGCCAATACGAGCAGTACTTC TRBV10-3 . TRBJ2-7 .
CASSLKRGEQYF TGTGCCAGCAGCTTAAAACGGGGCGAGCAGTACTTC TRBV11-2 . TRBJ2-7 .
CASSPGTGNTEAFF TGTGCCAGCAGCCCCGGGACAGGGAACACTGAAGCTTTCTTT TRBV9 many TRBJ1-1 TRBD1
CASSFGTGREQYF TGTGCCAGCAGCTTCGGGACAGGGCGGGAGCAGTACTTC TRBV7-6 many TRBJ2-7 TRBD1
CASSLDLAKNIQYF TGTGCCAGCAGCTTGGACCTAGCCAAAAACATTCAGTACTTC TRBV5-6 medium-sized TRBJ2-4 .
CASSYWDSNQPQHF TGTGCCAGCAGTTATTGGGATAGCAATCAGCCCCAGCATTTT TRBV6-2/TRBV6-3 many TRBJ1-5 .
CASSPGGTEAFF TGTGCCAGCAGTCCCGGGGGCACTGAAGCTTTCTTT TRBV27 few TRBJ1-1 .
CSVEEGFRGNIQYF TGCAGCGTTGAAGAGGGGTTTAGGGGAAACATACAGTACTTC TRBV29-1 many TRBJ2-4 .
CASSRRGLAGGPANERFF TGCGCCAGCAGCCGCCGGGGACTAGCGGGAGGGCCGGCTAATGAGCGGTTCTTC TRBV5-1 . TRBJ2-1 TRBD2
CASSVAPWTGNTGELFF TGTGCCAGCAGCGTTGCACCCTGGACAGGGAACACCGGGGAGCTGTTTTTT TRBV9 many TRBJ2-2 TRBD1
CASTYTGTGPYEQYF TGTGCCAGCACCTATACCGGGACAGGGCCCTACGAGCAGTACTTC TRBV27 many TRBJ2-7 TRBD1
CASSLRTSEQYF TGTGCCAGCAGCCTTAGGACCAGCGAGCAGTACTTC TRBV5-4 many TRBJ2-7 .
CATSRDLFPGANVLTF TGTGCCACCAGCAGAGACCTATTCCCTGGGGCCAACGTCCTGACTTTC TRBV15 many TRBJ2-6 .
CSARGTVGAGTDPPSF . TRBV20-1 . TRBJ2-3 .
CAWMHGSTEAFF TGTGCCTGGATGCACGGGAGTACTGAAGCTTTCTTT TRBV30 medium-sized TRBJ1-1 .
CASSIGIRGTDTQYF TGTGCCAGTAGTATAGGAATCCGGGGCACAGATACGCAGTATTTT TRBV19 . TRBJ2-3 .
CASTNTGITGELFF TGTGCCAGCACCAATACAGGGATCACCGGGGAGCTGTTTTTT TRBV12-3/TRBV12-4 . TRBJ2-2 .
CASSFSPNTEAFF TGTGCCAGCAGTTTTTCACCGAACACTGAAGCTTTCTTT TRBV27 many TRBJ1-1 .
CSASGLMTSGSADTQYF TGCAGTGCTAGTGGACTAATGACTAGCGGGAGTGCAGATACGCAGTATTTT TRBV20-1 many TRBJ2-3 TRBD2
CAISEGRVSIGANVLTF TGTGCCATCAGTGAGGGCAGGGTGTCGATAGGGGCCAACGTCCTGACTTTC TRBV10-3 . TRBJ2-6 .